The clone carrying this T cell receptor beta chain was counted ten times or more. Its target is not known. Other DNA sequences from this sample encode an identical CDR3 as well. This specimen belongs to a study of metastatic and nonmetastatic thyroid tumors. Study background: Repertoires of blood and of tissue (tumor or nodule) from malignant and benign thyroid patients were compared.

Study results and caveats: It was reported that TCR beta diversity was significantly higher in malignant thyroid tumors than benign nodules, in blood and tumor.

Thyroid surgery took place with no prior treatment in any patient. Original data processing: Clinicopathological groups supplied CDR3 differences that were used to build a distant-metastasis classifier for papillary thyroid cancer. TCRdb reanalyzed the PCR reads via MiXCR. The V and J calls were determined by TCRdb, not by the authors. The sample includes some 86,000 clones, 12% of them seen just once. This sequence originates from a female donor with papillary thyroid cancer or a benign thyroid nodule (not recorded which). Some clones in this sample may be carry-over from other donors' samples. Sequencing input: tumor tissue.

The CDR3 nucleotides are TGTGCCTGGAGTTGGGCGAGCGGACTCTACAATGAGCAGTTCTTC. Translation: CAWSWASGLYNEQFF. The gene calls are TRBV30 and TRBJ2-1, with a tentative D call TRBD2 (5 bases). With 2 bases removed from V and 3 bases from J, the gap between germline ends came to 14 bases. CDR1 GTSNPN and CDR2 SVGIG come from the germline V gene (reference sequence). CDR3 length: 15 amino acids.